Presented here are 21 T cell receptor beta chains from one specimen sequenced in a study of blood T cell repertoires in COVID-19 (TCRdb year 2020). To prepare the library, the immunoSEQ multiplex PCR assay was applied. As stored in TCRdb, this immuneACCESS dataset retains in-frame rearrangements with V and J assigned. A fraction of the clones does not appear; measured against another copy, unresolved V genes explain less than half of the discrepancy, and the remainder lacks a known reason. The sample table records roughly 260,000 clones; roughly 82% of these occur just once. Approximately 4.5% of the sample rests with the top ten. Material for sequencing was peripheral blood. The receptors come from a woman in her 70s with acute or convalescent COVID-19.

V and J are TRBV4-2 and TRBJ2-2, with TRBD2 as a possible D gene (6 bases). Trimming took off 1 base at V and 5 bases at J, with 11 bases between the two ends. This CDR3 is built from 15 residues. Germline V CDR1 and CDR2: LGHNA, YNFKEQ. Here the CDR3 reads CASSQVRGETGELFF. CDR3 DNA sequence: TGTGCCAGCAGCCAAGTCCGCGGGGAGACCGGGGAGCTGTTTTTT.

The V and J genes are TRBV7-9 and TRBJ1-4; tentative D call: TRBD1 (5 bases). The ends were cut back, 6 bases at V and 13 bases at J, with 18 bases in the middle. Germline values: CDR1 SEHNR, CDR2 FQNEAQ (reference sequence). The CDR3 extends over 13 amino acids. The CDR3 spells CASSWGGEGVLFF. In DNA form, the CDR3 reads TGTGCCAGCAGTTGGGGTGGAGAAGGGGTACTGTTTTTT. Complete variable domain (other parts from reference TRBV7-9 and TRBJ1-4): DTGVSQNPRHKITKRGQNVTFRCDPISEHNRLYWYRQTLGQGPEFLTYFQNEAQLEKSRLLSDRFSAERPKGSFSTLEIQRTEQGDSAMYLCASSWGGEGVLFFGSGTQLSVL.

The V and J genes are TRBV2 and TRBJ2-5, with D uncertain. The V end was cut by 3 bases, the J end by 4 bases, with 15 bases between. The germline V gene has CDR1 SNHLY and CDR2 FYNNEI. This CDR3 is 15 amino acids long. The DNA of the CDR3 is TGTGCCAGCAGTGAGGTGAACGTCGGTGGAGAGACCCAGTACTTC. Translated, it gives CASSEVNVGGETQYF. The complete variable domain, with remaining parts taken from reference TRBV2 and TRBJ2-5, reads EPEVTQTPSHQVTQMGQEVILRCVPISNHLYFYWYRQILGQKVEFLVSFYNNEISEKSEIFDDQFSVERPDGSNFTLKIRSTKLEDSAMYFCASSEVNVGGETQYFGPGTRLLVL.

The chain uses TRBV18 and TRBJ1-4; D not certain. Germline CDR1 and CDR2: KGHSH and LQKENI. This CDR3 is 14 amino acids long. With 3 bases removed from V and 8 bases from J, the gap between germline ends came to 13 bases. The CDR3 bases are TGTGCCAGCTCACCCCTCGGAGGATGGGAAAAACTGTTTTTT. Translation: CASSPLGGWEKLFF.

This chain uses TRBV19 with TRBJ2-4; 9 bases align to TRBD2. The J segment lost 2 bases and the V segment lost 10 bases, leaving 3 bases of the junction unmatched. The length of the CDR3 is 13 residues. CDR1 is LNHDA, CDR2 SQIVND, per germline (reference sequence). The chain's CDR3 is CATAGGTKNIQYF. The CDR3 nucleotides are TGTGCCACCGCGGGGGGGACCAAAAACATTCAGTACTTC.

The CDR3 nucleotides read TGTGCCACCAGCAGCCTCGCCGACAGGGAGGCTGAAGCTTTCTTT. Translated, it gives CATSSLADREAEAFF. The chain links TRBV15 to TRBJ1-1, with TRBD1 matching 7 bases. V was pared by 3 bases and J by 6 bases, with 10 bases of the junction left unmatched. CDR3 size: 15 residues. Germline lookup yields CDR1 LNHNV and CDR2 YYDKDF (reference sequence). The full variable domain, its missing parts supplied by reference TRBV15 and TRBJ1-1, is DAMVIQNPRYQVTQFGKPVTLSCSQTLNHNVMYWYQQKSSQAPKLLFHYYDKDFNNEADTPDNFQSRRPNTSFCFLDIRSPGLGDTAMYLCATSSLADREAEAFFGQGTRLTVV.

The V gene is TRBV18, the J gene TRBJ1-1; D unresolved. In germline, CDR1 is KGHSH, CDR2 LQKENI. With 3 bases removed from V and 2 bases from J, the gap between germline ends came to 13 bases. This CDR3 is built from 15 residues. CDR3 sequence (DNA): TGTGCCAGCTCACCTCGGCAGGCTGTAAACACTGAAGCTTTCTTT. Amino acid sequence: CASSPRQAVNTEAFF.

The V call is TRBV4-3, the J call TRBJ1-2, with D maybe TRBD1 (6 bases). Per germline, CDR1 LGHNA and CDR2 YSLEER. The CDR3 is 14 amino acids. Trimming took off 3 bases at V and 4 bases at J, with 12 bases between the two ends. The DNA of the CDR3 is TGCGCCAGCAGCCAGGATACAGGGAGCTATGGCTACACCTTC. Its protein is CASSQDTGSYGYTF.

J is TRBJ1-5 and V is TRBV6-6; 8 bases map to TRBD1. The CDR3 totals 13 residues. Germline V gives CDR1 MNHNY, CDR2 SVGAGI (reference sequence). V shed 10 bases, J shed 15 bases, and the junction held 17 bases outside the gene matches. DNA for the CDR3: TGTGCCACCCAAAGGGGGACAGGAGGTTATTCGCATTTT. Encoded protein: CATQRGTGGYSHF.

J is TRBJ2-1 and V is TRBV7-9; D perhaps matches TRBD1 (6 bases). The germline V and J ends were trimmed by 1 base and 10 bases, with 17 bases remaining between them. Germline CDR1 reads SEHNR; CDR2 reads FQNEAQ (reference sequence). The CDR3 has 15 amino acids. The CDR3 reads CASSLEGQVGGEQFF. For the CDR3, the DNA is TGTGCCAGCAGCTTAGAGGGACAAGTCGGCGGGGAGCAGTTCTTC.

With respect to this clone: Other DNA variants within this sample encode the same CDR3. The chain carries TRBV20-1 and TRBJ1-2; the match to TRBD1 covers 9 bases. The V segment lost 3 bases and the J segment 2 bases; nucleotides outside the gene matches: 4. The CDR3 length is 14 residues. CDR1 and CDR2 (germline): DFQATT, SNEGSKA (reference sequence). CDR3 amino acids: CSASPGQGNYGYTF. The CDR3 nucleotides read TGCAGTGCTAGTCCGGGACAGGGCAACTATGGCTACACCTTC.

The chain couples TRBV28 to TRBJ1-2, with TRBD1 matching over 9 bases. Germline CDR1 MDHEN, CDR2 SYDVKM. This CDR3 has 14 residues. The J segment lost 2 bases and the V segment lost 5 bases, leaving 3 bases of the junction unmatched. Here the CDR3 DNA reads TGTGCCAGCAGTCAGGGACAGGGCAACTATGGCTACACCTTC. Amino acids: CASSQGQGNYGYTF.

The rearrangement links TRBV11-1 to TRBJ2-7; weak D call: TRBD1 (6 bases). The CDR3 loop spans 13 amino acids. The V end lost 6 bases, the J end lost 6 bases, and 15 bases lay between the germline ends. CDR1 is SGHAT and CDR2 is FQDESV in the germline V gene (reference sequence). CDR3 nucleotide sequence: TGTGCCAGCAGACAGGGAACTCTATCCGAGCAGTACTTC. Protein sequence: CASRQGTLSEQYF.

CDR3 in amino acids: CASSRSSGAMAYNEQFF. The CDR3 nucleotides read TGTGCCAGCTCACGGTCTAGCGGGGCCATGGCGTACAATGAGCAGTTCTTC. The genes are TRBV18 and TRBJ2-1, with 9 bases matching TRBD2. The CDR3 has 17 amino acids. Germline V CDR1 and CDR2: KGHSH, LQKENI. V lost 4 bases to trimming and J lost 4 bases; unmatched junction nucleotides: 11.

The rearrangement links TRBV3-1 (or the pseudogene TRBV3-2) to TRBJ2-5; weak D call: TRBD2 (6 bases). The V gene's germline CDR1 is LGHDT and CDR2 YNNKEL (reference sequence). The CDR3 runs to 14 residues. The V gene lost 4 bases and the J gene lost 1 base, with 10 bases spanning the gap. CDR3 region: CASSRTGGQETQYF. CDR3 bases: TGTGCCAGCAGCCGTACCGGGGGCCAAGAGACCCAGTACTTC.

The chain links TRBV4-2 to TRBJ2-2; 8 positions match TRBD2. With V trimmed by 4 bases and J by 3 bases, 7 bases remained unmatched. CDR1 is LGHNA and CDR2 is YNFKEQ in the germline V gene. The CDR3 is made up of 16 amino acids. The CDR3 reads CASSLRPAGDTGELFF. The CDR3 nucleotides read TGTGCCAGCAGCCTCCGTCCAGCGGGGGACACCGGGGAGCTGTTTTTT.

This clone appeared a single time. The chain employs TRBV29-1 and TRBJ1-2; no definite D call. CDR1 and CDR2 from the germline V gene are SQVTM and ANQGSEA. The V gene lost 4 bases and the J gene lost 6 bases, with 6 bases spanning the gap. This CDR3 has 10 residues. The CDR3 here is CSVGQDGYTF. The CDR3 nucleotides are TGCAGCGTTGGACAAGATGGCTACACCTTC.

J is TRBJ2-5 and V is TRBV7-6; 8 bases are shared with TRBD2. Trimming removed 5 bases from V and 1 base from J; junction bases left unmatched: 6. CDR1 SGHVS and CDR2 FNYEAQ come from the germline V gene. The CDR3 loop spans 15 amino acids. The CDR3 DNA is TGTGCCAGCAGCCCCCGGGGGGGCCCCCAAGAGACCCAGTACTTC. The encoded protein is CASSPRGGPQETQYF.

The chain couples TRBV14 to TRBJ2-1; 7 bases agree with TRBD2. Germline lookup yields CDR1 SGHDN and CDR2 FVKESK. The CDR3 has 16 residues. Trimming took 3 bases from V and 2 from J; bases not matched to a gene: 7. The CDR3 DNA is TGTGCCAGCAGCCACCCGTTCGGGGGGACCTACAATGAGCAGTTCTTC. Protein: CASSHPFGGTYNEQFF.

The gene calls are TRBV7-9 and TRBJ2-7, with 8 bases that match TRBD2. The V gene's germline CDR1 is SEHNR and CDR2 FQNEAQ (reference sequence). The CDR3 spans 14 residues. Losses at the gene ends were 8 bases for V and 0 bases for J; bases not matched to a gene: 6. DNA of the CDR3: TGTGCCAGCCTACCGGGGGGGGCCTCCTACGAGCAGTACTTC. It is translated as CASLPGGASYEQYF.

CDR3: CASSEFVGRGSGNTIYF. CDR3 sequence (DNA): TGTGCCAGCAGTGAATTTGTGGGACGGGGGAGTGGAAACACCATATATTTT. V and J are TRBV25-1 and TRBJ1-3; D is perhaps TRBD1 (5 bases). The CDR3 length is 17 residues. CDR1 and CDR2 (germline): MGHDK, SYGVNS. Trimming took off 1 base at V and 3 bases at J, with 16 bases between the two ends.